Presented here are 5 T cell receptor beta chains from one specimen sequenced in a study of blood T cell repertoires in COVID-19. Clones were sequenced by immunoSEQ multiplex PCR, and TCRdb holds only the in-frame ones, with some missing. The sample yields around 370,000 clones, 70% to 90% seen once. The specimen was PBMCs or T cells enriched from blood (not recorded which). Every receptor here comes from a woman aged 18-29 years who had recovered from COVID-19.

The rearrangement links TRBV30 to TRBJ1-4; D not resolved. Germline V gene sequence: CDR1 GTSNPN, CDR2 SVGIG (reference sequence). Trimming removed 2 bases from V and 13 bases from J, with 17 bases in between. The CDR3 spans 13 residues. The CDR3 spells CAWSLTDGDGLFF. The CDR3 DNA follows: TGTGCCTGGAGTTTGACTGACGGCGACGGACTGTTTTTT.

The genes are TRBV7-3 and TRBJ2-1; a possible D gene is TRBD1 (5 bases). V was clipped by 4 bases and J by 3 bases, with 16 bases between them. The V gene's germline CDR1 is SGHTA and CDR2 FQGTGA. This CDR3 is built from 16 residues. CDR3 amino acids: CASSSSPRVSYNEQFF. The CDR3 nucleotides read TGTGCCAGCAGCTCAAGCCCCAGGGTTAGCTACAATGAGCAGTTCTTC. Drawing the rest from reference TRBV7-3 and TRBJ2-1, the complete variable domain is GAGVSQTPSNKVTEKGKYVELRCDPISGHTALYWYRQSLGQGPEFLIYFQGTGAADDSGLPNDRFFAVRPEGSVSTLKIQRTERGDSAVYLCASSSSPRVSYNEQFFGPGTRLTVL.

V and J are TRBV7-6 and TRBJ2-1; TRBD2 matches at 15 bases. The ends lost 1 base at V and 12 bases at J; junction bases unmatched: 7. Per the germline V gene, CDR1 is SGHVS and CDR2 is FNYEAQ. The CDR3 has 16 residues. This CDR3 is CASSLGTSGGARGQFF. CDR3 DNA sequence: TGTGCCAGCAGCTTAGGGACTAGCGGGGGGGCCCGGGGGCAGTTCTTC.

The V and J genes are TRBV15 and TRBJ2-1; TRBD1 is a possible D gene (5 bases). With 6 bases removed from V and 6 bases from J, the gap between germline ends came to 15 bases. Germline V lookup: CDR1 LNHNV, CDR2 YYDKDF (reference sequence). The CDR3 loop spans 14 amino acids. CDR3: CATSRPGIGNEQFF. CDR3 DNA sequence: TGTGCCACCAGTAGGCCAGGGATTGGCAATGAGCAGTTCTTC.

The rearrangement uses TRBV7-9 and TRBJ1-2; D unclear. Trimming cost V 5 bases and J 8 bases, with 12 bases left between them. Germline CDR1 SEHNR, CDR2 FQNEAQ (reference sequence). This CDR3 region has 12 residues. CDR3 region: CASSLAGLGYTF. CDR3 DNA sequence: TGTGCCAGCAGCCTCGCCGGGTTGGGCTACACCTTC. Full variable domain (outside the CDR3, taken from reference TRBV7-9 and TRBJ1-2): DTGVSQNPRHKITKRGQNVTFRCDPISEHNRLYWYRQTLGQGPEFLTYFQNEAQLEKSRLLSDRFSAERPKGSFSTLEIQRTEQGDSAMYLCASSLAGLGYTFGSGTRLTVV.